This T cell receptor (beta chain) was captured in a study of PD-L1 blockade in urothelial cancer. Study as a whole: It was at 3 weeks (second dose) and 6 weeks after treatment start that blood was analyzed. General study points: Better progression-free and overall survival followed lower pretreatment blood clonality.

As regards this clone: Its antigen is not known.

Using immunoSEQ multiplex PCR, the repertoire was profiled, and TCRdb retains in-frame clones only, with some absent. This table holds 25,000 to 30,000 clones, roughly 86% found once. The clonotype comes from a man aged 50 or older with urothelial cancer. Sequences were derived from PBMCs, sampled around atezolizumab (anti-PD-L1) treatment.

CDR3 loop: CASNGGGYTEAFF. CDR3 sequence (DNA): TGCGCCAGCAACGGGGGGGGCTACACTGAAGCTTTCTTT. This sequence joins TRBV10-2 and TRBJ1-1, with D possibly being TRBD1 (6 bases). Germline values: CDR1 WSHSY, CDR2 SAAADI. V dropped 7 bases and J dropped 3 bases, with 12 bases sitting between them. This CDR3 is 13 amino acids long.